The clone carrying this T cell receptor beta chain was seen a few times. Its antigen remains unknown. This sample is part of a study of CD8+ T cells in alopecia areata. Study-wide points: Sequencing of scalp samples also captures resident alphabeta T cells of normal skin. Greater clonality was observed in lesional scalp samples, especially alopecia totalis/universalis, versus normal scalp. Relative to mice, TCR sharing across patients was less clear, a difference possibly HLA-related.

cDNA reverse transcribed from extracted RNA served as the sequencing template. The table came from immunoSEQ multiplex PCR; TCRdb's copy has only in-frame clones and leaves some out. The sample includes approximately 89,000 clones, 51% seen only once; the top ten take 5.7%. Sequencing was done on a sample of NKG2D-high CD8+ T cells sorted from blood. The receptor was isolated from a human donor with alopecia areata.

This chain's CDR3 is CSVVLGNEKLFF. The CDR3 coding sequence is TGCAGCGTTGTACTGGGGAATGAAAAACTGTTTTTT. This rearrangement joins TRBV29-1 to TRBJ1-4; D uncertain. In germline, CDR1 is SQVTM, CDR2 ANQGSEA. The CDR3 consists of 12 residues. Trimming removed 4 bases at V and 5 bases at J, with 8 bases between.